A single sample is the source of the 16 T cell receptor beta chains below, sequenced in a study of blood T cell repertoires in COVID-19. Sequencing was performed with immunoSEQ multiplex PCR; in TCRdb, only in-frame clones are kept and a portion is missing. The sample records about 59,000 clones, roughly 87% being singletons. Material for sequencing was peripheral blood. Source of these receptors: a man at least 80 years old in a cohort sampled during active COVID-19.

The chain joins TRBV10-3 to TRBJ2-7, with a weak D call TRBD2 (7 bases). Trimming stripped 7 bases from V and 2 bases from J, with 12 bases between. The CDR3 is 13 residues long. Looked up from germline, CDR1 is ENHRY and CDR2 is SYGVKD. The CDR3 loop is CAIKGGDAYEQYF. The CDR3 nucleotides are TGTGCCATCAAAGGGGGGGATGCCTACGAGCAGTACTTC.

The chain links TRBV9 to TRBJ2-3; 12 bases are a match to TRBD2. V gave up 0 bases and J gave up 8 bases; unmatched junction bases: 7. The CDR3 runs 16 residues. The germline gives CDR1 SGDLS, CDR2 YYNGEE. CDR3 in amino acids: CASSVVSSGGAGTQYF. CDR3 bases: TGTGCCAGCAGCGTAGTATCTAGCGGGGGGGCGGGTACGCAGTATTTT.

This chain connects TRBV20-1 to TRBJ2-5, with 15 nucleotides matching TRBD2. Per the germline V gene, CDR1 is DFQATT and CDR2 is SNEGSKA (reference sequence). V was clipped by 3 bases and J by 0 bases; unmatched bases: 8. This CDR3 region has 18 residues. The CDR3 nucleotides are TGCAGTGCTAGTCCGGGACTAGCGGGGGGAATGTACCAAGAGACCCAGTACTTC. This translates into CSASPGLAGGMYQETQYF.

The chain recombines TRBV12-5 with TRBJ1-2; no firm D call. The CDR3 has 15 residues. Germline CDR1 and CDR2: LGHNT and FRNRAP. V shed 1 base and J shed 5 bases, with 14 bases lying between them. The DNA of the CDR3 is TGTGCTAGTGGTTTGGCCCAGGAGGGCCAGTATGGCTACACCTTC. Translating it yields CASGLAQEGQYGYTF.

V usage is TRBV5-4 and J usage is TRBJ1-1, with D possibly matching TRBD1 (6 bases). Trimming left V 6 bases short and J 0 bases short, with 9 bases between. CDR3 size: 13 residues. Germline V lookup: CDR1 SGHNT, CDR2 YYREEE (reference sequence). The CDR3, as DNA: TGTGCCAGCACCCAGGGGATGAACACTGAAGCTTTCTTT. Protein sequence: CASTQGMNTEAFF.

This chain uses TRBV19 with TRBJ2-5; the match to TRBD1 covers 12 bases. Per germline, CDR1 LNHDA and CDR2 SQIVND (reference sequence). The CDR3 totals 15 residues. The V gene end was trimmed by 3 bases and the J gene end by 4 bases; junction bases not matched to a gene: 3. CDR3 nucleotides: TGTGCCAGTAGTATGGGGACAGGGGGCGCAGAGACCCAGTACTTC. Its protein product is CASSMGTGGAETQYF.

The chain links TRBV2 to TRBJ2-7, with D possibly being TRBD1 (5 bases). This CDR3 comprises 13 residues. The V and J ends lost 4 bases and 3 bases respectively, with 10 bases between them. CDR1 and CDR2 from the germline V gene are SNHLY and FYNNEI. CDR3 sequence reads: CASSGPTDYEQYF. CDR3 nucleotide sequence: TGTGCCAGCAGTGGGCCGACAGACTACGAGCAGTACTTC. The variable domain in full, with the rest retrieved from reference TRBV2 and TRBJ2-7, is EPEVTQTPSHQVTQMGQEVILRCVPISNHLYFYWYRQILGQKVEFLVSFYNNEISEKSEIFDDQFSVERPDGSNFTLKIRSTKLEDSAMYFCASSGPTDYEQYFGPGTRLTVT.

The chain combines TRBV4-2 with TRBJ2-3, with 15 bases identical to TRBD2. V trimming: 4 bases; J trimming: 1 base; junction bases outside the gene matches: 3. Germline CDR1 and CDR2: LGHNA and YNFKEQ. The CDR3 is 17 residues long. Written as DNA, the CDR3 is TGTGCCAGCAGCCTTAGGACTAGCGGGGGGGGCACAGATACGCAGTATTTT. It is translated as CASSLRTSGGGTDTQYF.

The chain uses TRBV27 and TRBJ1-2, with a possible D match to TRBD1 (6 bases). CDR1 and CDR2 (germline): MNHEY, SMNVEV (reference sequence). V lost 7 bases, J lost 0 bases, and 21 bases lay in between. There are 17 residues in the CDR3. Here the CDR3 DNA reads TGTGCCAGCACCCGCATGGGCCAGGGGACATCTAACTATGGCTACACCTTC. Its translation is CASTRMGQGTSNYGYTF.

The chain uses TRBV7-2 and TRBJ2-3; 8 bases are shared with TRBD2. J lost 4 bases, V lost 5 bases, and 5 bases had no gene match. CDR3 length: 14 residues. The germline V gene encodes CDR1 SGHTA and CDR2 FQGNSA. The CDR3 bases are TGTGCCAGCAGCCGGGGGGGGCCCCCAGATACGCAGTATTTT. This encodes CASSRGGPPDTQYF.

The chain couples TRBV5-4 to TRBJ2-7; 11 positions match TRBD2. CDR1 is SGHNT, CDR2 YYREEE, per germline (reference sequence). The CDR3 has 16 amino acids. The V and J ends lost 0 bases and 3 bases, in that order; junction bases with no gene match: 5. CDR3 loop: CASSLGTSGLYYEQYF. The DNA of the CDR3 is TGTGCCAGCAGCTTGGGGACTAGCGGGCTGTACTACGAGCAGTACTTC.

J is TRBJ1-2 and V is TRBV29-1, with D tentatively TRBD1 (5 bases). V was shortened by 7 bases and J by 7 bases, with 13 bases between the two germline ends. There are 11 residues in the CDR3. The germline V gene encodes CDR1 SQVTM and CDR2 ANQGSEA. The CDR3 DNA reads TGCAGCGAATCAGGGCCTGGTGGCTACACCTTC. This sequence encodes CSESGPGGYTF.

The chain carries TRBV30 and TRBJ2-5; D unclear. V gave up 0 bases and J gave up 4 bases, with 12 bases separating them. The CDR3 spans 14 residues. Per the germline V gene, CDR1 is GTSNPN and CDR2 is SVGIG (reference sequence). CDR3 residues: CAWSVNSVGETQYF. CDR3 coding DNA: TGTGCCTGGAGTGTAAACAGTGTAGGAGAGACCCAGTACTTC.

The chain couples TRBV4-1 to TRBJ2-7; 7 nucleotides line up with TRBD1. CDR1 is MGHRA and CDR2 is YSYEKL in the germline V gene. The V gene end was trimmed by 1 base and the J gene end by 3 bases; junction bases not matched to a gene: 6. There are 15 residues in the CDR3. The CDR3 coding sequence is TGCGCCAGCAGCCAAGCGACAGGGTCTTTCTACGAGCAGTACTTC. It yields the protein CASSQATGSFYEQYF.

V gene TRBV29-1 combines with J gene TRBJ1-1; D might be TRBD1 (6 bases). Germline V lookup: CDR1 SQVTM, CDR2 ANQGSEA. Between the trimmed V and J ends, which lost 7 bases and 6 bases, there was a span of 15 bases. This CDR3 has 12 residues. The CDR3 coding sequence is TGCAGCGCGGGGGCAGGGGTGTCTGAAGCTTTCTTT. Its protein is CSAGAGVSEAFF. The whole variable domain, remainder taken from reference TRBV29-1 and TRBJ1-1, is SAVISQKPSRDICQRGTSLTIQCQVDSQVTMMFWYRQQPGQSLTLIATANQGSEATYESGFVIDKFPISRPNLTFSTLTVSNMSPEDSSIYLCSAGAGVSEAFFGQGTRLTVV.

The table lists this clone with a count of one. V is TRBV6-5 and J is TRBJ2-7; 9 nucleotides match TRBD1. Germline V gene lookup returns CDR1 MNHEY and CDR2 SVGAGI. Unmatched junction bases numbered 6, after V lost 0 bases and J lost 3 bases. The CDR3 loop spans 16 amino acids. The CDR3 loop reads CASSYSGTGLFYEQYF. In DNA, the CDR3 is TGTGCCAGCAGTTACTCGGGGACAGGGTTGTTCTACGAGCAGTACTTC.